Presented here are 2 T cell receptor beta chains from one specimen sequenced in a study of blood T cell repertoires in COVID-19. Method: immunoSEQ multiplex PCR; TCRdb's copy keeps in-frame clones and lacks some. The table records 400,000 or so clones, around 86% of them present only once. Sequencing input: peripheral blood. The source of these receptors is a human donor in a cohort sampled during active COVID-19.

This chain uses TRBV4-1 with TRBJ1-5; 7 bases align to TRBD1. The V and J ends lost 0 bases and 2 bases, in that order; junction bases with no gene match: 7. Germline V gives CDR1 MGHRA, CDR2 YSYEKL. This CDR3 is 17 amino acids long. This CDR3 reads CASSQEIQGRGNQPQHF. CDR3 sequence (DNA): TGCGCCAGCAGCCAAGAGATACAGGGGCGCGGCAATCAGCCCCAGCATTTT.

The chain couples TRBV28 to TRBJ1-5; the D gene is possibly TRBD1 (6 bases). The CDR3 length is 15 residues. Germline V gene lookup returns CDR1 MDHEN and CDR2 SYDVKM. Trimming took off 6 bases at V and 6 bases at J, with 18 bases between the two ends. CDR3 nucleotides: TGTGCCAGCAGACGCGTCAGGGGCGGGGGTCAGCCCCAGCATTTT. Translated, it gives CASRRVRGGGQPQHF.